Sequencing of this T cell receptor (beta chain) was carried out in a study of blood T cell repertoires in COVID-19. Across the whole study: From the United States, Italy and Spain came samples of acute and convalescent COVID-19. Nucleic acid was either cDNA or gDNA, and it came from T cells, B-cell-depleted T cells, or PBMCs.

Germline lookup yields CDR1 SQVTM and CDR2 ANQGSEA. The CDR3 has 12 residues. The V gene lost 7 bases and the J gene lost 4 bases, with 13 bases spanning the gap. As processed by the authors: Reference gene primers were amplified, and this amplification served to estimate nucleated cell counts. TCRdb keeps only in-frame clones here, not all; method: immunoSEQ multiplex PCR. From that table come the V and J calls and clone size; the DNA was used to work out D and trimming. The profile shows 45,000 or so clones, more than 65% of them singletons. The chain is built from TRBV29-1 and TRBJ1-1, with D possibly matching TRBD1 (6 bases). This receptor was obtained from a human donor in a cohort sampled during active COVID-19. The sample was peripheral blood. CDR3 protein: CSGGQSGTEAFF. CDR3 bases: TGCAGCGGTGGACAGTCCGGCACTGAAGCTTTCTTT.